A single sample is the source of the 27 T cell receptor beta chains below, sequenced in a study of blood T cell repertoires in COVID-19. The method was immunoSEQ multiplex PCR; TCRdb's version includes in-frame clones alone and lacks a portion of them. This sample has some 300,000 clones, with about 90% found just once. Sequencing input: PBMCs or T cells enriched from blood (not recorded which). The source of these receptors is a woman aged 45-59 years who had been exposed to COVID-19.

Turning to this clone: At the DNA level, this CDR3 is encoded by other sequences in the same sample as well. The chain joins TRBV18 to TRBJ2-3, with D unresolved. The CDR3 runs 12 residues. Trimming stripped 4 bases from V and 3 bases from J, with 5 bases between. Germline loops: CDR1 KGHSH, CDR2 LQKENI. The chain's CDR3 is CASSQLTDTQYF. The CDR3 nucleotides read TGTGCCAGCTCACAGCTTACAGATACGCAGTATTTT.

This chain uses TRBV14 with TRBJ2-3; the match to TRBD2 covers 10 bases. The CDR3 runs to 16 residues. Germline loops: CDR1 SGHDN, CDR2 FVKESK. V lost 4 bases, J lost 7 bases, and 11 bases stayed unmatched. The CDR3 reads CASSLHLLAGANTQYF. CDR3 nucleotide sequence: TGTGCCAGCAGCCTACACCTCCTAGCGGGGGCGAATACGCAGTATTTT.

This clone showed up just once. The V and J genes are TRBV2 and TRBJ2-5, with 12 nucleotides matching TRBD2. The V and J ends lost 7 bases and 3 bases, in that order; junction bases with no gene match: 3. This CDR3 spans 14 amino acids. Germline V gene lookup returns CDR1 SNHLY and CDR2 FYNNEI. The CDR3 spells CASNRLAGEETQYF. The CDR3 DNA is TGTGCCAGCAATCGACTAGCGGGGGAAGAGACCCAGTACTTC. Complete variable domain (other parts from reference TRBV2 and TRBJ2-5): EPEVTQTPSHQVTQMGQEVILRCVPISNHLYFYWYRQILGQKVEFLVSFYNNEISEKSEIFDDQFSVERPDGSNFTLKIRSTKLEDSAMYFCASNRLAGEETQYFGPGTRLLVL.

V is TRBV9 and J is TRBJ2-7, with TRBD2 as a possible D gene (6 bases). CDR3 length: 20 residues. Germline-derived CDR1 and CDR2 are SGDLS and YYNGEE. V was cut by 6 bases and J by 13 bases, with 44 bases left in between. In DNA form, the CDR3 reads TGTGCCAGCAACTCCGCCGGAGGGAGCGTAGGAGCCCACCGGACGCTACTGCGATACTTC. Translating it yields CASNSAGGSVGAHRTLLRYF. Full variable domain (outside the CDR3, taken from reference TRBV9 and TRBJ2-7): DSGVTQTPKHLITATGQRVTLRCSPRSGDLSVYWYQQSLDQGLQFLIQYYNGEERAKGNILERFSAQQFPDLHSELNLSSLELGDSALYFCASNSAGGSVGAHRTLLRYFGPGTRLTVT.

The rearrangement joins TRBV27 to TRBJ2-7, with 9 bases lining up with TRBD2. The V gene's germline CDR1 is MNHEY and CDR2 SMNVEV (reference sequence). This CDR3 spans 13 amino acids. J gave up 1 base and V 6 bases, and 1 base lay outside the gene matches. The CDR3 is CASRREGSYEQYF. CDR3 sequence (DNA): TGTGCCAGCAGGCGGGAGGGATCCTACGAGCAGTACTTC.

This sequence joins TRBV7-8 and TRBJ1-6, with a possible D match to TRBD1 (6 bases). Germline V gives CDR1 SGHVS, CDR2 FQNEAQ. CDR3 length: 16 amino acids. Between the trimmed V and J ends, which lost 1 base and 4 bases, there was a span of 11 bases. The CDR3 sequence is CASSLGGRGYNSPLHF. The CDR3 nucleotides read TGTGCCAGCAGCTTAGGAGGGAGGGGGTATAATTCACCCCTCCACTTT.

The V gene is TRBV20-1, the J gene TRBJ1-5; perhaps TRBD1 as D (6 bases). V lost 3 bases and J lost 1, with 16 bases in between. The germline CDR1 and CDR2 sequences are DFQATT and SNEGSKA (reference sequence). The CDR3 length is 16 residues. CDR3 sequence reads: CSASPGGHGSNQPQHF. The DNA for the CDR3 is TGCAGTGCTAGTCCGGGGGGGCACGGCAGCAATCAGCCCCAGCATTTT.

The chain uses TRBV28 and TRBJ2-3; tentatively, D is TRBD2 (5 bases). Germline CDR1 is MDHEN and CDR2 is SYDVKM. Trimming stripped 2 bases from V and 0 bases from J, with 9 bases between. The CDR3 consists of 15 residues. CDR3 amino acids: CASSLAGDSTDTQYF. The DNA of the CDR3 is TGTGCCAGCAGTTTAGCCGGGGATAGCACAGATACGCAGTATTTT.

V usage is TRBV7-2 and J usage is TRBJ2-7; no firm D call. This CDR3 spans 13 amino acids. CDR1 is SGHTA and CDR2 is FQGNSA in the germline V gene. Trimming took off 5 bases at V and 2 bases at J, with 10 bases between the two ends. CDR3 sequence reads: CASSDIAPYEQYF. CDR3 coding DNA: TGTGCCAGCAGCGACATTGCTCCCTACGAGCAGTACTTC.

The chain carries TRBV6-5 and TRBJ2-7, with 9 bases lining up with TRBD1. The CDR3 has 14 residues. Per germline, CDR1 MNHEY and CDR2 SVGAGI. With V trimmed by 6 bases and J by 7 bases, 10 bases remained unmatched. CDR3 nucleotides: TGTGCCAGCAGGACCTCACAGGGGGCCTGGGAGCAGTACTTC. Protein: CASRTSQGAWEQYF.

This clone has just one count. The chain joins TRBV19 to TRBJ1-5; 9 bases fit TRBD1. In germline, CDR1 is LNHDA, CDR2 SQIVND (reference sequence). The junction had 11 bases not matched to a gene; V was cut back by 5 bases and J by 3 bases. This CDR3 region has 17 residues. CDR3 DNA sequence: TGTGCCAGTAGTTCCAGGGGACAGGGTATAATCAATCAGCCCCAGCATTTT. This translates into CASSSRGQGIINQPQHF.

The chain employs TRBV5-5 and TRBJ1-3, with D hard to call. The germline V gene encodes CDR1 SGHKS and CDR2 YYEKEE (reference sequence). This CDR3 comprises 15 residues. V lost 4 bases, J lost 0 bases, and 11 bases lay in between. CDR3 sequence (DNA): TGTGCCAGCAGCCGTGAACTTAACTCTGGAAACACCATATATTTT. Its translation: CASSRELNSGNTIYF.

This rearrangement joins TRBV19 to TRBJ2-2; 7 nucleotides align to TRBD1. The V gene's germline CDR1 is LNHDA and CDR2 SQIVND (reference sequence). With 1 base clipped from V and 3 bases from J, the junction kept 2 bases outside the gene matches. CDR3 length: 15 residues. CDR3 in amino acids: CASSIGDRYTGELFF. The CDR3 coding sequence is TGTGCCAGTAGTATAGGGGACAGATACACCGGGGAGCTGTTTTTT.

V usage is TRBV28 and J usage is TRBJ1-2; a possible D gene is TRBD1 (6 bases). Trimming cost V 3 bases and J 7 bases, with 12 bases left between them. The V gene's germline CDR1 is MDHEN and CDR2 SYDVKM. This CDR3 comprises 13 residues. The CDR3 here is CASSLDSSGGYTF. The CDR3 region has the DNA TGTGCCAGCAGTTTGGACAGTTCGGGTGGCTACACCTTC.

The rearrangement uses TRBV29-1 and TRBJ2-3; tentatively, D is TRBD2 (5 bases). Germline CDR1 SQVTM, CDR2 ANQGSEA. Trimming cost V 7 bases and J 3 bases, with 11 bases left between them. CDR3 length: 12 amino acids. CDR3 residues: CSAGVGTDTQYF. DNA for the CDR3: TGCAGCGCCGGGGTAGGGACAGATACGCAGTATTTT.

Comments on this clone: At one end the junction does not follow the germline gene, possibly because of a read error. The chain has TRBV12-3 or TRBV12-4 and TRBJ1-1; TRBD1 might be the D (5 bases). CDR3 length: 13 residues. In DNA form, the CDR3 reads TGTACCAGCAGTCTCAGGGCCGGCACTGAAGCTTTCTTT. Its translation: CTSSLRAGTEAFF.

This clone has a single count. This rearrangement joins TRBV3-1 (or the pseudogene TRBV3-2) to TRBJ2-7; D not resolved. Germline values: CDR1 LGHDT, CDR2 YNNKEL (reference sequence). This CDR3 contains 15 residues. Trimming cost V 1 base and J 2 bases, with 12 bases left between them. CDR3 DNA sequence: TGTGCCAGCAGCCAAGGAATTGGCACCCCCTACGAGCAGTACTTC. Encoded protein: CASSQGIGTPYEQYF.

CDR3 bases: TGTGCCTGGAGTGGCCAGGTCACTGAAGCTTTCTTT. Translating it yields CAWSGQVTEAFF. The chain couples TRBV30 to TRBJ1-1; no firm D call. Germline V gives CDR1 GTSNPN, CDR2 SVGIG (reference sequence). With 1 base removed from V and 4 bases from J, the gap between germline ends came to 7 bases. CDR3 length: 12 amino acids.

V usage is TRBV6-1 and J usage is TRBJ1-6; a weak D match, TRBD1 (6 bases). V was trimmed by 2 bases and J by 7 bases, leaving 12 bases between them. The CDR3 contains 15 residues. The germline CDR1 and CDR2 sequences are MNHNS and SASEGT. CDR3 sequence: CASSEFGQKNSPLHF. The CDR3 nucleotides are TGTGCCAGCAGTGAATTTGGACAGAAAAATTCACCCCTCCACTTT.

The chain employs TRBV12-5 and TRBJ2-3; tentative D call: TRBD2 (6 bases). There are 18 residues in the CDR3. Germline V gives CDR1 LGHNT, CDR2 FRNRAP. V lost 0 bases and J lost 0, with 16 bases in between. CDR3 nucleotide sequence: TGTGCTAGTGGTTTGGTACTAGCCGGGGGATCTAGCACAGATACGCAGTATTTT. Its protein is CASGLVLAGGSSTDTQYF.

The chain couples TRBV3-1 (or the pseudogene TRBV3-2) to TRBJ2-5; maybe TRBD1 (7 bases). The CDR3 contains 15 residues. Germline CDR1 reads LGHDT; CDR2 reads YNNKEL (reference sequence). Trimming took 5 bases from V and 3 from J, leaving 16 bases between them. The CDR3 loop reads CASSLRTGGKETQYF. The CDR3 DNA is TGTGCCAGCAGCTTGCGGACAGGCGGGAAAGAGACCCAGTACTTC.

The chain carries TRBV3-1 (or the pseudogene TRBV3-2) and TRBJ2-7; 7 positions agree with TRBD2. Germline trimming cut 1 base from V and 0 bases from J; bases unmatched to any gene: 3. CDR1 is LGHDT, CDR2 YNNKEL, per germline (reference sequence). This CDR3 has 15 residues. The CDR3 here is CASSQVREGSYEQYF. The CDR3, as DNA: TGTGCCAGCAGCCAAGTCAGGGAGGGCTCCTACGAGCAGTACTTC.

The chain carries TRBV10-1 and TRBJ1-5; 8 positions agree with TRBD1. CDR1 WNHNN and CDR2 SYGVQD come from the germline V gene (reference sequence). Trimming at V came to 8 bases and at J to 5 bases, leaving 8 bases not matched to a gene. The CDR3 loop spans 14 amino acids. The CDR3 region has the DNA TGCGCCAGCTGCTACGACAGGGGCCATCAGCCCCAGCATTTT. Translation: CASCYDRGHQPQHF.

The CDR3, as DNA: TGTGCCAGCAGTGAAGCGCTTCGGGGGGTTAACTATGGCTACACCTTC. This gives the protein CASSEALRGVNYGYTF. The rearrangement uses TRBV2 and TRBJ1-2; a possible D gene is TRBD1 (5 bases). This CDR3 is 16 amino acids long. Germline loops: CDR1 SNHLY, CDR2 FYNNEI. Trimming took 0 bases from V and 1 from J, leaving 12 bases between them.

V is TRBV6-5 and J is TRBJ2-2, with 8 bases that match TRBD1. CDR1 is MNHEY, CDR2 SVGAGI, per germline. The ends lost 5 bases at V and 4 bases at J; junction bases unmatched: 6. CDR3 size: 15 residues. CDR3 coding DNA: TGTGCCAGCAGTCACGGACAGGGATCCACCGGGGAGCTGTTTTTT. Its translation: CASSHGQGSTGELFF.

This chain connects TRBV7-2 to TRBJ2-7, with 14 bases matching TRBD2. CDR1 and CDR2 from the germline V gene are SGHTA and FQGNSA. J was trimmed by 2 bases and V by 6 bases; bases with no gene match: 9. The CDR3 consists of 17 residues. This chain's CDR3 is CASRQQTSGGAPYEQYF. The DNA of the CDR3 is TGTGCCAGCAGGCAGCAGACTAGCGGGGGGGCCCCCTACGAGCAGTACTTC.

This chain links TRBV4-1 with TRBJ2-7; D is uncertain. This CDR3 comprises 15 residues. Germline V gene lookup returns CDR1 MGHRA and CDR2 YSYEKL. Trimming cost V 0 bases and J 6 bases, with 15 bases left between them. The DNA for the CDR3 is TGCGCCAGCAGCCAAGAACGACTTAACCGCCTCGAGCAGTACTTC. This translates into CASSQERLNRLEQYF.